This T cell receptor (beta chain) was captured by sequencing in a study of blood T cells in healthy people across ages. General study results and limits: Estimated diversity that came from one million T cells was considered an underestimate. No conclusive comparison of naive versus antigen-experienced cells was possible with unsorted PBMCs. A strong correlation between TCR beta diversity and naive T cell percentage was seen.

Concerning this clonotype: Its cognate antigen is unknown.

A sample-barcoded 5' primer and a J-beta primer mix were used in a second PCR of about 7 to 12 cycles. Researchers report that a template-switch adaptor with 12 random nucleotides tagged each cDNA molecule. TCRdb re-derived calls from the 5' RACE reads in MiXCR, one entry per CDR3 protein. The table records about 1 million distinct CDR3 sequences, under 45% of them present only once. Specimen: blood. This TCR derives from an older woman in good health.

Written as DNA, the CDR3 is TGCAGTGCTAGAGACGCCGTGGGACTAGCGGGAGTTCCGCCGAACGAGCAGTACTTC. It translates to CSARDAVGLAGVPPNEQYF. The V gene is TRBV20-1, the J gene TRBJ2-7; 14 positions match TRBD2. The CDR3 contains 19 residues. CDR1 and CDR2 (germline): DFQATT, SNEGSKA (reference sequence). Trimming at V came to 0 bases and at J to 5 bases, leaving 15 bases not matched to a gene.